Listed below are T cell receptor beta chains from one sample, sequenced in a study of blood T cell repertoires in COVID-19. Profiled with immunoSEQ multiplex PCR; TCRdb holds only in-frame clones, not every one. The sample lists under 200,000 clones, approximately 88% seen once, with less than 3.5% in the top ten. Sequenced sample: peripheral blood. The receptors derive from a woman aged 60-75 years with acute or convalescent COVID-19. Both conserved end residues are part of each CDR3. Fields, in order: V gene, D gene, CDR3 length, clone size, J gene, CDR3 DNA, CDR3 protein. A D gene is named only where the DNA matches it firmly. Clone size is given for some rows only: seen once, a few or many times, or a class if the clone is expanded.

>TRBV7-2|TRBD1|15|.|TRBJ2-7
TGTGCCAGCAGCCCTACGGGACAGTCATCCTACGAGCAGTACTTC
CASSPTGQSSYEQYF
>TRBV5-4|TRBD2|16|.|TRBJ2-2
TGTGCCAGCAGCTTGGGGGGAGCGGGGGCCACCGGGGAGCTGTTTTTT
CASSLGGAGATGELFF
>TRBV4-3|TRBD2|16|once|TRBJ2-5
TGCGCCAGCAGCCAAGGGACTAGCGGGGCCCAAGAGACCCAGTACTTC
CASSQGTSGAQETQYF
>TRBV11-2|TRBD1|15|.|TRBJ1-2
TGTGCCAGCAGCTCCCGACAGGGCAGTAACTATGGCTACACCTTC
CASSSRQGSNYGYTF
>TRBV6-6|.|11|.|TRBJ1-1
TGTGCCAGCAGCCCTATTAATGAAGCTTTCTTT
CASSPINEAFF
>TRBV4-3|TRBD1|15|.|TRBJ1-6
TGCGCCAGCAGCCGGGATGGGACAGGGGGATCACCCCTCCACTTT
CASSRDGTGGSPLHF
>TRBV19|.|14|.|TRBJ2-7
TGTGCCAGTAGCGTTACAGGGATCCCCTACGAGCAGTACTTC
CASSVTGIPYEQYF
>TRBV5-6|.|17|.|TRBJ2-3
TGTGCCAGCAGCCACCTACTAGACGCCCTTCGGACAGATACGCAGTATTTT
CASSHLLDALRTDTQYF
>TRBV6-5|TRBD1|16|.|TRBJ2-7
TGTGCCAGCAGTTCTCGCGTCGGGACAGGGGGGTACGAGCAGTACTTC
CASSSRVGTGGYEQYF
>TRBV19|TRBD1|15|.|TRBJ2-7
TGTGCCAGTAGTCCCAAGACAGGGCCCTCCTACGAGCAGTACTTC
CASSPKTGPSYEQYF
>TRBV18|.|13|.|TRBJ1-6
TGTGCCAGCTCATCAAGAGTGGATTCACCCCTCCACTTT
CASSSRVDSPLHF
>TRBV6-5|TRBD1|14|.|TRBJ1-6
TGTGCCAGCAGTTACCGGGACAGGGATTCACCCCTCCACTTT
CASSYRDRDSPLHF
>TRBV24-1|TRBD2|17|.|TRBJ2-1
TGTGCCACCAGTGATTTTAGTCTAGCGGGGGGGTCCAATGAGCAGTTCTTC
CATSDFSLAGGSNEQFF
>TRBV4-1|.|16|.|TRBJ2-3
TGCGCCAGCAGCCAAGATGGGGCGGGGGCTGGAGATACGCAGTATTTT
CASSQDGAGAGDTQYF
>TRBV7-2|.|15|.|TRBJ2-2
TGTGCCAGCAGCTTCAGACCTGCTCGGGTAGGGGAGCTGTTTTTT
CASSFRPARVGELFF
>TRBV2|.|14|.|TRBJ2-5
TGTGCCAGCAGTCTATCGGGGTTTAAGGAGACCCAGTACTTC
CASSLSGFKETQYF
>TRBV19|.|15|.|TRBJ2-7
TGTGCCAGTAGTATAGGCGGGACAGCTCTTTACGAGCAGTACTTC
CASSIGGTALYEQYF
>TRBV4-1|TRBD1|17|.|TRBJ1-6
TGCGCCAGCAGCCAAGATAGGGACAGTGCCTATAATTCACCCCTCCACTTT
CASSQDRDSAYNSPLHF
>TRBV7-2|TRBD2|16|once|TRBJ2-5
TGTGCCAGCAGCTTGGGACTAGCGGGGCCAAGGGAGACCCAGTACTTC
CASSLGLAGPRETQYF
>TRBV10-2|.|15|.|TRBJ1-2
TGCGCCAGCAGTGAGATTCGGGCAGGAGGGAATGGCTACACCTTC
CASSEIRAGGNGYTF
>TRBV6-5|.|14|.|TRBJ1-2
TGTGCCACCCCGAGTTGGGGGGTGAATTATGGCTACACCTTC
CATPSWGVNYGYTF
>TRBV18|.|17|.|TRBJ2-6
TGTGCCAGCTCACCACCGCAGAGGCCCTCTGGGGCCAACGTCCTGACTTTC
CASSPPQRPSGANVLTF
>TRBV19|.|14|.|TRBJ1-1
TGTGCCAGTAGTATCCCCGGGGGTCCCTATGAAGCTTTCTTT
CASSIPGGPYEAFF
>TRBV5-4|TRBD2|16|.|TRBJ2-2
TGTGCCAGCAGCACCGGGGGGAGACCGAACACCGGGGAGCTGTTTTTT
CASSTGGRPNTGELFF
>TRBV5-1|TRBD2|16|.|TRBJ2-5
TGCGCCAGCAGCCCGGGACTAGCGGGGGTCCAAGAGACCCAGTACTTC
CASSPGLAGVQETQYF
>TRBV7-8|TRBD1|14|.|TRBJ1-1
TGTGCCAGCAGCCAAACAGGGGGCCTCACTGAAGCTTTCTTT
CASSQTGGLTEAFF
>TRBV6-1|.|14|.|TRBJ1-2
TGTGCCAGCAGTGAAAGTGGCAGGGAGGGTAGCTACACCTTC
CASSESGREGSYTF
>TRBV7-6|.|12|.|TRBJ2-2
TGTGCCAGCAGCTTAGGGCCAGGCGAGCTGTTTTTT
CASSLGPGELFF